The 6 T cell receptor beta chains below were found in one sample sequenced in a study of blood T cell dynamics during melanoma immunotherapy. Assay: immunoSEQ multiplex PCR; the TCRdb copy retains only in-frame clones and omits some. This sample yields around 20,000 clones, of which roughly 85% are seen a single time; roughly 7.2% belongs to the top ten. Time point: week 3, after first cycle of checkpoint inhibitor. Source: blood, taken from a patient treated with checkpoint blockade. The receptors were gathered from a human donor with melanoma.

J is TRBJ2-5 and V is TRBV30; D gene unclear. The V end was cut by 5 bases, the J end by 0 bases, with 7 bases between. This CDR3 is built from 12 residues. Germline V CDR1 and CDR2: GTSNPN, SVGIG (reference sequence). CDR3 loop: CAWSGNQETQYF. The CDR3 region has the DNA TGTGCCTGGTCCGGAAACCAAGAGACCCAGTACTTC.

The V and J genes are TRBV7-9 and TRBJ2-2, with D possibly TRBD1 on 5 matching bases. Per germline, CDR1 SEHNR and CDR2 FQNEAQ (reference sequence). V lost 5 bases, J lost 10 bases, and 8 bases lay in between. This CDR3 is built from 11 residues. DNA of the CDR3: TGTGCCAGCAGCCATGGACAGGAGCTGTTTTTT. As protein: CASSHGQELFF.

The chain couples TRBV13 to TRBJ2-1; 9 bases align to TRBD1. Germline CDR1 is PRHDT and CDR2 is FYEKMQ (reference sequence). V lost 7 bases and J lost 6; bases outside the gene matches: 13. The CDR3 sequence is 16 residues long. CDR3 DNA: TGTGCCAGCACCAGAGGCGGACAGGGGATCTTCAATGAGCAGTTCTTC. Translated, it gives CASTRGGQGIFNEQFF.

In this sample, this clone turned up once. The chain joins TRBV28 to TRBJ1-2; 7 bases align to TRBD1. The CDR3 has 15 residues. The V and J ends lost 3 bases and 7 bases, in that order; junction bases with no gene match: 11. Germline V gene lookup returns CDR1 MDHEN and CDR2 SYDVKM. This CDR3 is CASSFSAGGIGGYTF. The CDR3 DNA sequence: TGTGCCAGCAGTTTTAGTGCAGGGGGTATAGGTGGCTACACCTTC.

The chain recombines TRBV7-3 with TRBJ2-2, with 9 bases aligning to TRBD1. J lost 4 bases, V lost 4 bases, and 10 bases had no gene match. Germline V gene sequence: CDR1 SGHTA, CDR2 FQGTGA. The CDR3 contains 17 residues. The CDR3 here is CASSSTGDRVGTGELFF. CDR3 DNA sequence: TGTGCCAGCAGCTCCACCGGGGACAGGGTGGGCACCGGGGAGCTGTTTTTT.

The chain uses TRBV7-6 and TRBJ1-5, with a weak D call TRBD1 (6 bases). The CDR3 runs to 16 residues. V lost 2 bases and J 3 bases, leaving 14 bases between the germline ends. Germline-derived CDR1 and CDR2 are SGHVS and FNYEAQ. The DNA for the CDR3 is TGTGCCAGCAGCTTAAATGGGGGCCGCTCCAATCAGCCCCAGCATTTT. Residues: CASSLNGGRSNQPQHF.